Each of the 2 T cell receptor beta chains below was sequenced from the same sample in a study of T cell responses to AZD1222 COVID-19 vaccine. TCRdb's table, derived via immunoSEQ multiplex PCR, lists solely in-frame clones and lacks some. The profile shows 150,000 or so clones, 90% to 95% of them singletons. The starting material was peripheral blood, obtained 28 days after the second AZD1222 dose. The receptor source for this set is an adult who received the AZD1222 COVID-19 vaccine.

The chain couples TRBV19 to TRBJ2-2, with D unclear. CDR1 is LNHDA and CDR2 is SQIVND in the germline V gene (reference sequence). The CDR3 is made up of 14 amino acids. V shed 5 bases and J shed 5 bases, with 12 bases lying between them. As DNA, the CDR3 is TGTGCCAGTAGTGTCATAACACGGACCGGGGAGCTGTTTTTT. It codes for CASSVITRTGELFF.

J is TRBJ1-6 and V is TRBV19; 8 nucleotides align to TRBD1. This CDR3 spans 14 amino acids. Trimming took 6 bases from V and 2 from J; bases not matched to a gene: 0. Germline values: CDR1 LNHDA, CDR2 SQIVND (reference sequence). The DNA for the CDR3 is TGTGCCAGTAGGACAGGGGCCTATAATTCACCCCTCCACTTT. Translated: CASRTGAYNSPLHF.